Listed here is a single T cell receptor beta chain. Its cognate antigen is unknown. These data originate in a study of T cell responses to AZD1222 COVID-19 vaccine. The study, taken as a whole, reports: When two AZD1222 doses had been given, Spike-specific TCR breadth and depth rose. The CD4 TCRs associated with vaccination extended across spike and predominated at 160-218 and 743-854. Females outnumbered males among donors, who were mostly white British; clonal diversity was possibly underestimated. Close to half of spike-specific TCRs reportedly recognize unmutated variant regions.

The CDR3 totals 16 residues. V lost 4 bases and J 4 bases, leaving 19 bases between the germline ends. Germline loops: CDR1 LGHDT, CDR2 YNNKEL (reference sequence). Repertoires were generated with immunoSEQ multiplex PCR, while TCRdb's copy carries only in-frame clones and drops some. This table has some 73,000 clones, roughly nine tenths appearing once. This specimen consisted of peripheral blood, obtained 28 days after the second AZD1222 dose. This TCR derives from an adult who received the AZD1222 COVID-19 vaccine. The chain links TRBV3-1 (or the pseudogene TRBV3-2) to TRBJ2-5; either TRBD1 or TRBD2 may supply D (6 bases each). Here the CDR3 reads CASSRRGKGDGETQYF. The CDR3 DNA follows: TGTGCCAGCAGCCGGAGGGGGAAAGGAGATGGAGAGACCCAGTACTTC.